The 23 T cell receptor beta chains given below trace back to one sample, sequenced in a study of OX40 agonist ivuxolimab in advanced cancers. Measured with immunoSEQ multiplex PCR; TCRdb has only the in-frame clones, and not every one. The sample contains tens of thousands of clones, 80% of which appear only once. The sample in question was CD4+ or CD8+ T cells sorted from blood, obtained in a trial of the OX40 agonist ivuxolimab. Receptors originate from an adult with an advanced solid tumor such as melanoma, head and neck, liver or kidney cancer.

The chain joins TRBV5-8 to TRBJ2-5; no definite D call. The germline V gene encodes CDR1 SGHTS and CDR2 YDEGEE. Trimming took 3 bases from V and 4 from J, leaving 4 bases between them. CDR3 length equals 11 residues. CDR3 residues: CASSYTETQYF. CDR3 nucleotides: TGTGCCAGCAGCTATACAGAGACCCAGTACTTC.

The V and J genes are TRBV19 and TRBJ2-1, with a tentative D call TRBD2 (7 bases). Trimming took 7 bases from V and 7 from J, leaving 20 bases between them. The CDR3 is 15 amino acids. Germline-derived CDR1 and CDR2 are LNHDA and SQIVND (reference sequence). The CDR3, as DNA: TGTGCCAGTACCCGAATAGGGGGGGCGGAAAATGAGCAGTTCTTC. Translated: CASTRIGGAENEQFF.

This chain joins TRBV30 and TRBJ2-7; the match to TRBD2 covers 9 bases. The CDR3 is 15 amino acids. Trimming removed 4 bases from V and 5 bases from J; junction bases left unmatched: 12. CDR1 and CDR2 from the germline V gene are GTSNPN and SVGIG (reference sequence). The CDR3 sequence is CAWNSWGGGAHEQYF. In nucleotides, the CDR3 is TGTGCCTGGAATTCCTGGGGCGGGGGGGCCCACGAGCAGTACTTC.

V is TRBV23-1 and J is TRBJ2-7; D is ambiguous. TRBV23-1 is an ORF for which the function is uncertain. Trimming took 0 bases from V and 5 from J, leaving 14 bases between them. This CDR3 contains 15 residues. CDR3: CASSQSTLEFDEQYF. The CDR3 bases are TGCGCCAGCAGTCAATCGACTCTTGAATTTGACGAGCAGTACTTC.

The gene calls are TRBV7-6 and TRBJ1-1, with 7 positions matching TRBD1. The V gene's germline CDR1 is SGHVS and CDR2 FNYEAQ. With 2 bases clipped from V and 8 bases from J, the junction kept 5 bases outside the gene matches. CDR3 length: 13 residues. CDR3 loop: CASSLSRGLEAFF. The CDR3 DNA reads TGTGCCAGCAGCTTAAGCAGGGGGTTGGAAGCTTTCTTT.

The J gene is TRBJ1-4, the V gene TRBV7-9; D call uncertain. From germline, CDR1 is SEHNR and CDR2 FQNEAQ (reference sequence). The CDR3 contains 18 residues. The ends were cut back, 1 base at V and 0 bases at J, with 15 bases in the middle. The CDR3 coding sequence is TGTGCCAGCAGCTTAGATGACCCTACCATTGCAACTAATGAAAAACTGTTTTTT. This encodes CASSLDDPTIATNEKLFF.

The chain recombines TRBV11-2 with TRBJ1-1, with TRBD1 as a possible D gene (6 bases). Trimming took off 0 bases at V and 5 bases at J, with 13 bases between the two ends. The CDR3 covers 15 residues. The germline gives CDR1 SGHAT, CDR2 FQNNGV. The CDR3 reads CASSLEGGAGTEAFF. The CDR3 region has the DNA TGTGCCAGCAGCTTAGAAGGGGGGGCGGGGACTGAAGCTTTCTTT.

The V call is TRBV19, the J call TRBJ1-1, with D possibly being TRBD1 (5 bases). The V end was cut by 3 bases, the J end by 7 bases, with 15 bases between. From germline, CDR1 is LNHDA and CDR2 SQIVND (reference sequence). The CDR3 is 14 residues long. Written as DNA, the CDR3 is TGTGCCAGTAGTATTCGAGGGGCGGTCGGTGAAGCTTTCTTT. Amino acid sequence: CASSIRGAVGEAFF.

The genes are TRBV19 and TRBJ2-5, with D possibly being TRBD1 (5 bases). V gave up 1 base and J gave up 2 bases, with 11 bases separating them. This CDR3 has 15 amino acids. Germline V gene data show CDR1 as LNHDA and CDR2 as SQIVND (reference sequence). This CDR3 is CASSIAGRAQETQYF. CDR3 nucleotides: TGTGCCAGTAGTATAGCCGGCAGGGCACAAGAGACCCAGTACTTC. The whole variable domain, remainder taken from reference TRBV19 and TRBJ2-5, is DGGITQSPKYLFRKEGQNVTLSCEQNLNHDAMYWYRQDPGQGLRLIYYSQIVNDFQKGDIAEGYSVSREKKESFPLTVTSAQKNPTAFYLCASSIAGRAQETQYFGPGTRLLVL.

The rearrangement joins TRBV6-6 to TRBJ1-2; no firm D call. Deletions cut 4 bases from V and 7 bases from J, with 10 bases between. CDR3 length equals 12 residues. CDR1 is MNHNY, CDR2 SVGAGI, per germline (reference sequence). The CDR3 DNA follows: TGTGCCAGCAGTTCATTCGGCGGTGGCTACACCTTC. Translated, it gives CASSSFGGGYTF.

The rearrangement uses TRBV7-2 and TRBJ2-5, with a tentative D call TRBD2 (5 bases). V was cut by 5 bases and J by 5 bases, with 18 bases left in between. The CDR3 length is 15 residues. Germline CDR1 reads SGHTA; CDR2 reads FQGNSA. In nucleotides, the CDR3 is TGTGCCAGCAGCCGGCTGAGGGTTGTGGGGGAGACCCAGTACTTC. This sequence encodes CASSRLRVVGETQYF.

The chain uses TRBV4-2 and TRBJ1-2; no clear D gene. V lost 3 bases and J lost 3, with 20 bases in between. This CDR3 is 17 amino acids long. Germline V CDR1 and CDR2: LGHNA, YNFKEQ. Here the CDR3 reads CASSQQIWTPGDYGYTF. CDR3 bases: TGTGCCAGCAGCCAGCAAATTTGGACGCCTGGGGACTATGGCTACACCTTC.

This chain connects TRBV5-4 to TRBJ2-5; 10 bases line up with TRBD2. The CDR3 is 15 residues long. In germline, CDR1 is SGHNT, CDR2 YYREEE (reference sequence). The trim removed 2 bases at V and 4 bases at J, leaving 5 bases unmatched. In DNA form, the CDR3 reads TGTGCCAGCAGCTTACCTAGCGGGGGTCGAGAGACCCAGTACTTC. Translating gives CASSLPSGGRETQYF.

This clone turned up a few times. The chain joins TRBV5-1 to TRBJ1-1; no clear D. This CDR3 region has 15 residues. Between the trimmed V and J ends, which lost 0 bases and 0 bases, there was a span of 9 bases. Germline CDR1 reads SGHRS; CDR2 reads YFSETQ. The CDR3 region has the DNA TGCGCCAGCAGCTTGGACCCGAATATGAACACTGAAGCTTTCTTT. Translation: CASSLDPNMNTEAFF.

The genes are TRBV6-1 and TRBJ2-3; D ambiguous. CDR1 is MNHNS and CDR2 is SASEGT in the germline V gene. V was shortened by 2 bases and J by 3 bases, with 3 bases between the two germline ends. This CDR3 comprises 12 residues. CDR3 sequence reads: CASSERTDTQYF. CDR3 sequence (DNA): TGTGCCAGCAGTGAACGAACAGATACGCAGTATTTT.

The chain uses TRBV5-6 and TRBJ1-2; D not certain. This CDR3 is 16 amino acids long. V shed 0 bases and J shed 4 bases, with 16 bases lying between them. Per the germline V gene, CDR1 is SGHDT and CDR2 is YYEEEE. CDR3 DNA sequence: TGTGCCAGCAGCTTGGGGTTAACTACATTTTCCTATGGCTACACCTTC. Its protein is CASSLGLTTFSYGYTF.

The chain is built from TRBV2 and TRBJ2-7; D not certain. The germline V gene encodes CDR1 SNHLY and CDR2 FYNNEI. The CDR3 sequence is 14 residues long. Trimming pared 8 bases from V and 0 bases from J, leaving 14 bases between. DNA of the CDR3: TGTGCCAGCGAAGGGATGGCAGGCTCCTACGAGCAGTACTTC. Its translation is CASEGMAGSYEQYF.

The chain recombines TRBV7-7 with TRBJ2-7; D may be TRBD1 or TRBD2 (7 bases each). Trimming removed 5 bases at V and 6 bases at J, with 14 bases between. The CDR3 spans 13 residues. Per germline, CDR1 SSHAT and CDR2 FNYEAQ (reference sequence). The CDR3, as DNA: TGTGCCAGCAGCCAGGGGGAGGGAGGCGAGCAGTACTTC. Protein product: CASSQGEGGEQYF.

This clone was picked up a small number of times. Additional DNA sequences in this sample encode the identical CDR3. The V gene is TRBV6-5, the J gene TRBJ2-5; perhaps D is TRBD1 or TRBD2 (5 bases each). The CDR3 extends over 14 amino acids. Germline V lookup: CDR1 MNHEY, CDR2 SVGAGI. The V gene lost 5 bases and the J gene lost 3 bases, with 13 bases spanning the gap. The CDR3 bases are TGTGCCAGCAGTAGAGGGGTCGGGAAAGAGACCCAGTACTTC. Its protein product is CASSRGVGKETQYF.

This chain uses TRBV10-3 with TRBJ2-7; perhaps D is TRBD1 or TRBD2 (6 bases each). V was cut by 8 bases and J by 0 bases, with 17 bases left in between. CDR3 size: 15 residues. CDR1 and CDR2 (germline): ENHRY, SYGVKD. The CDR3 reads CAIGRGQGSSYEQYF. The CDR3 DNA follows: TGTGCCATCGGGCGGGGCCAGGGGAGCTCCTACGAGCAGTACTTC.

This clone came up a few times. CDR3 residues: CAWNEDRVGEKLFF. The CDR3 bases are TGTGCCTGGAACGAAGACAGGGTCGGAGAAAAACTGTTTTTT. The chain uses TRBV30 and TRBJ1-4; 7 bases fit TRBD1. The CDR3 extends over 14 amino acids. Germline values: CDR1 GTSNPN, CDR2 SVGIG (reference sequence). With 4 bases clipped from V and 8 bases from J, the junction kept 10 bases outside the gene matches.

The CDR3, as DNA: TGTGCCAGCAGCACCGGACTAGCGGGAAGCACAGATACGCAGTATTTT. Protein: CASSTGLAGSTDTQYF. The rearrangement joins TRBV5-8 to TRBJ2-3; TRBD2 matches 12 bases. V gave up 4 bases and J gave up 0 bases; unmatched junction bases: 3. The germline V gene has CDR1 SGHTS and CDR2 YDEGEE. The CDR3 loop spans 16 amino acids.

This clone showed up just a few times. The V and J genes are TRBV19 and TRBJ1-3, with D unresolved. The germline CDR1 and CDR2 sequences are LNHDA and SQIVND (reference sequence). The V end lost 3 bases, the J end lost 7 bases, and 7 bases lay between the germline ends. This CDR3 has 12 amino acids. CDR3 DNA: TGTGCCAGTAGTATTCATGGGAACACCATATATTTT. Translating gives CASSIHGNTIYF.